This T cell receptor (beta chain) was profiled in a study of cytomegalovirus exposure and HLA in healthy donors. Germline CDR1 reads MNHNS; CDR2 reads SASEGT. The length of the CDR3 is 15 residues. V trimming: 4 bases; J trimming: 9 bases; junction bases outside the gene matches: 7. 13 Jbeta primers and 60 Vbeta primers were used for the PCR. The method was immunoSEQ multiplex PCR; TCRdb's version includes in-frame clones alone and lacks a portion of them. The repertoire has 190,000 or so clones, 79% of them found once; the top ten carry roughly 1.5%. Study-level points and caveats: A cluster of highly shared sequence variants was likely a sequencing artifact. One variant, a missense change in DCLRE1C, was linked in a later analysis to TCR beta V- and J-gene trimming.

Concerning this clone: As yet, its antigen is unknown.

The sequenced sample consisted of PBMCs. The chain uses TRBV6-1 and TRBJ1-6; 9 nucleotides align to TRBD1. The origin of this receptor is a girl between 10 and 17 years old in good health and CMV-seropositive. The CDR3 nucleotides are TGTGCCAGCAGTGCTAAGGGACAGGGTTCTTCACCCCTCCACTTT. As protein: CASSAKGQGSSPLHF.